Below are 20 T cell receptor beta chains sequenced from a single sample in a study of graft-versus-host responses after intestinal transplantation. No antigen has been assigned to these receptors. Sequencing was performed with immunoSEQ multiplex PCR; in TCRdb, only in-frame clones are kept and a portion is missing. The table has tens of thousands of clones, roughly 91% seen once. The input for sequencing was unstimulated CD8+ T cells sorted from spleen or lymph node cells, taken before intestinal transplant. The source of these receptors is a human donor who received an intestinal transplant.

This chain links TRBV7-2 with TRBJ2-1; a possible D gene is TRBD2 (6 bases). CDR1 and CDR2 (germline): SGHTA, FQGNSA. Trimming cost V 0 bases and J 7 bases, with 13 bases left between them. The CDR3 length is 15 residues. The chain's CDR3 is CASSLAGEAFNEQFF. The CDR3 DNA follows: TGTGCCAGCAGCTTAGCAGGGGAGGCCTTTAATGAGCAGTTCTTC.

The rearrangement uses TRBV7-2 and TRBJ2-1, with 9 bases fitting TRBD1. V shed 5 bases and J 10 bases; nucleotides not matched to a gene: 6. The CDR3 length is 13 residues. CDR1 and CDR2 (germline): SGHTA, FQGNSA. CDR3 region: CASSQTGGSEQFF. CDR3 bases: TGTGCCAGCAGCCAGACAGGGGGTTCGGAGCAGTTCTTC.

The CDR3 nucleotides are TGTGCCAGCAGCCCGACAGGGGTAGGTAACGAGCAGTACTTC. This gives the protein CASSPTGVGNEQYF. V and J are TRBV9 and TRBJ2-7, with 8 bases aligning to TRBD1. The germline CDR1 and CDR2 sequences are SGDLS and YYNGEE. The CDR3 is made up of 14 amino acids. V lost 4 bases to trimming and J lost 5 bases; unmatched junction nucleotides: 8. Filled out from reference TRBV9 and TRBJ2-7, the complete variable domain reads DSGVTQTPKHLITATGQRVTLRCSPRSGDLSVYWYQQSLDQGLQFLIQYYNGEERAKGNILERFSAQQFPDLHSELNLSSLELGDSALYFCASSPTGVGNEQYFGPGTRLTVT.

The chain combines TRBV5-6 with TRBJ1-1; D unclear. V lost 7 bases and J lost 4, with 8 bases in between. There are 11 residues in the CDR3. Germline CDR1 and CDR2: SGHDT and YYEEEE. This CDR3 reads CASSEGTEAFF. For the CDR3, the DNA is TGTGCCAGCTCGGAGGGCACTGAAGCTTTCTTT.

The genes are TRBV7-9 and TRBJ2-7; possibly TRBD2 for D (7 bases). CDR1 is SEHNR and CDR2 is FQNEAQ in the germline V gene (reference sequence). The CDR3 is 16 amino acids. The V end was cut by 2 bases, the J end by 0 bases, with 14 bases between. CDR3 sequence (DNA): TGTGCCAGCAGCTTATACGGGGGGCCCAGCTCCTACGAGCAGTACTTC. It specifies CASSLYGGPSSYEQYF.

The V and J genes are TRBV11-3 and TRBJ2-2; D possibly corresponds to TRBD1 (6 bases). Trimming removed 4 bases from V and 6 bases from J, with 12 bases in between. Germline V gene data show CDR1 as SGHNT and CDR2 as YENEEA. The CDR3 is 14 amino acids. CDR3 sequence reads: CASSSHEGAGELFF. DNA of the CDR3: TGTGCCAGCAGCTCCCACGAGGGGGCCGGGGAGCTGTTTTTT.

J is TRBJ1-1 and V is TRBV4-3; 8 bases map to TRBD1. J was trimmed by 5 bases and V by 1 base; bases with no gene match: 6. Germline CDR1 reads LGHNA; CDR2 reads YSLEER. The CDR3 has 15 residues. Here the CDR3 DNA reads TGCGCCAGCAGCCAAGGGACAGGGTATGCGACTGAAGCTTTCTTT. Protein sequence: CASSQGTGYATEAFF.

The rearrangement links TRBV11-3 to TRBJ2-5, with TRBD1 matching 11 bases. Germline CDR1 SGHNT, CDR2 YENEEA. V trimming: 4 bases; J trimming: 7 bases; junction bases outside the gene matches: 5. The CDR3 spans 14 residues. CDR3 sequence reads: CASSSGTGGGTQYF. CDR3 nucleotides: TGTGCCAGCAGCTCGGGGACAGGGGGGGGGACCCAGTACTTC. The full variable domain, its missing parts supplied by reference TRBV11-3 and TRBJ2-5, is EAGVVQSPRYKIIEKKQPVAFWCNPISGHNTLYWYLQNLGQGPELLIRYENEEAVDDSQLPKDRFSAERLKGVDSTLKIQPAELGDSAVYLCASSSGTGGGTQYFGPGTRLLVL.

CDR3 in DNA: TGTGCCAGCAAAACCGAGGATAATTCACCCCTCCACTTT. As protein: CASKTEDNSPLHF. This chain joins TRBV7-9 and TRBJ1-6; no clear D. Deletions cut 7 bases from V and 5 bases from J, with 9 bases between. CDR3 length: 13 residues. CDR1 is SEHNR and CDR2 is FQNEAQ in the germline V gene (reference sequence).

V is TRBV5-8 and J is TRBJ1-4; TRBD1 matches 8 bases. Losses at the gene ends were 5 bases for V and 2 bases for J; bases not matched to a gene: 11. Germline V gene lookup returns CDR1 SGHTS and CDR2 YDEGEE. The CDR3 is 17 amino acids. The DNA of the CDR3 is TGTGCCAGCAGGGGGGACAGGTTTCATTCGACTAATGAAAAACTGTTTTTT. Protein: CASRGDRFHSTNEKLFF.

The genes are TRBV4-1 and TRBJ2-4; D is perhaps TRBD2 (6 bases). The CDR3 is 14 amino acids. Trimming left V 3 bases short and J 3 bases short, with 9 bases between. The germline V gene has CDR1 MGHRA and CDR2 YSYEKL. CDR3 residues: CASSHRGLKNIQYF. The CDR3 DNA reads as TGCGCCAGCAGCCACCGGGGACTCAAAAACATTCAGTACTTC.

This chain uses TRBV4-3 with TRBJ2-3, with D perhaps TRBD2 (6 bases). Trimming took off 4 bases at V and 2 bases at J, with 13 bases between the two ends. This CDR3 region has 15 residues. Germline loops: CDR1 LGHNA, CDR2 YSLEER. CDR3 in DNA: TGCGCCAGCAGCCCGACTAGGGCTAACACAGATACGCAGTATTTT. This sequence encodes CASSPTRANTDTQYF.

This chain links TRBV7-8 with TRBJ2-1, with 10 positions matching TRBD2. Trimming at V came to 2 bases and at J to 7 bases, leaving 11 bases not matched to a gene. Germline V gene data show CDR1 as SGHVS and CDR2 as FQNEAQ. The CDR3 runs 17 residues. Here the CDR3 reads CASSLWGAGGPLNEQFF. The CDR3 nucleotides are TGTGCCAGCAGCTTATGGGGAGCGGGGGGGCCGTTAAATGAGCAGTTCTTC.

DNA of the CDR3: TGTGCCAGCAGCTTTCGGGCCCTCGGGGACACTGAAGCTTTCTTT. Translated: CASSFRALGDTEAFF. This chain uses TRBV11-2 with TRBJ1-1; D call uncertain. The CDR3 runs 15 residues. V was trimmed by 3 bases and J by 3 bases, leaving 14 bases between them. Germline CDR1 reads SGHAT; CDR2 reads FQNNGV.

The table lists this clone with a count of one. The chain links TRBV6-1 to TRBJ1-1; D is unclear. The CDR3 consists of 15 residues. Per the germline V gene, CDR1 is MNHNS and CDR2 is SASEGT. V dropped 3 bases and J dropped 1 base, with 12 bases sitting between them. Written as DNA, the CDR3 is TGTGCCAGCAGTGAGCGGGCCGGACGGAACACTGAAGCTTTCTTT. It is translated as CASSERAGRNTEAFF.

This clone has only one observation. The chain carries TRBV19 and TRBJ2-7, with TRBD2 as a possible D gene (6 bases). CDR3 length: 15 residues. Trimming pared 3 bases from V and 3 bases from J, leaving 15 bases between. Per germline, CDR1 LNHDA and CDR2 SQIVND (reference sequence). CDR3 nucleotides: TGTGCCAGTAGTATGTTTTCGGGGGACGGCTACGAGCAGTACTTC. Protein: CASSMFSGDGYEQYF.

The chain links TRBV30 to TRBJ1-1, with 8 bases lining up with TRBD1. CDR1 GTSNPN and CDR2 SVGIG come from the germline V gene (reference sequence). The V and J ends lost 5 bases and 3 bases, in that order; junction bases with no gene match: 5. The CDR3 covers 13 residues. The chain's CDR3 is CAWDRGGYTEAFF. CDR3 nucleotide sequence: TGTGCCTGGGACAGGGGAGGATACACTGAAGCTTTCTTT.

V and J are TRBV7-7 and TRBJ2-7; tentatively, D is TRBD1 (5 bases). CDR1 and CDR2 from the germline V gene are SSHAT and FNYEAQ (reference sequence). With 1 base removed from V and 5 bases from J, the gap between germline ends came to 9 bases. CDR3 length: 13 residues. DNA for the CDR3: TGTGCCAGCAGCTTAGTATTAGGGGACGAGCAGTACTTC. Amino acids: CASSLVLGDEQYF.

This chain links TRBV7-9 with TRBJ1-3; perhaps TRBD1 as D (5 bases). The germline CDR1 and CDR2 sequences are SEHNR and FQNEAQ (reference sequence). Trimming cost V 5 bases and J 0 bases, with 14 bases left between them. CDR3 length equals 16 residues. The CDR3 bases are TGTGCCAGCAGCCTATTCCGGGGGGGCTCTGGAAACACCATATATTTT. Protein: CASSLFRGGSGNTIYF. Full variable domain (remainder filled in from reference TRBV7-9 and TRBJ1-3): DTGVSQNPRHKITKRGQNVTFRCDPISEHNRLYWYRQTLGQGPEFLTYFQNEAQLEKSRLLSDRFSAERPKGSFSTLEIQRTEQGDSAMYLCASSLFRGGSGNTIYFGEGSWLTVV.

The chain uses TRBV13 and TRBJ1-1, with D possibly matching TRBD1 (5 bases). Germline CDR1 reads PRHDT; CDR2 reads FYEKMQ (reference sequence). The CDR3 totals 14 residues. Trimming took 5 bases from V and 0 from J, leaving 10 bases between them. DNA for the CDR3: TGTGCCAGCAGCCCCAGGGACTTGAACACTGAAGCTTTCTTT. Its translation: CASSPRDLNTEAFF.